This T cell receptor (beta chain) was recovered during a study of blood T cell repertoires in COVID-19. Only in-frame clones appear in the TCRdb table, and some are missing; sequencing was by immunoSEQ multiplex PCR. The sample lists tens of thousands of clones, about 80% occurring once. Germline V gene lookup returns CDR1 SGDLS and CDR2 YYNGEE. The CDR3 is made up of 15 amino acids. V was pared by 1 base and J by 7 bases, with 5 bases of the junction left unmatched. The sequencing sample was made of peripheral blood. The sequence was obtained from a human donor in a cohort sampled during active COVID-19. The rearrangement uses TRBV9 and TRBJ2-2, with 9 nucleotides matching TRBD1. Written as DNA, the CDR3 is TGTGCCAGCAGCGTAACGGGACAGGGTTACGGGGAGCTGTTTTTT. Amino acids: CASSVTGQGYGELFF.